The next 16 T cell receptor beta chains were all read from a single sample in a study of blood T cell repertoires in COVID-19. The method was immunoSEQ multiplex PCR; TCRdb's version includes in-frame clones alone and lacks a portion of them. The table lists 100,000 to 150,000 clones, approximately 86% of them singletons. Material: PBMCs or T cells enriched from blood (not recorded which). The receptors here all came from a woman between 50 and 59 years old who had recovered from COVID-19.

The chain combines TRBV19 with TRBJ2-3, with a tentative D call TRBD2 (7 bases). This CDR3 contains 18 residues. Trimming left V 4 bases short and J 1 base short, with 21 bases between. Germline V gene lookup returns CDR1 LNHDA and CDR2 SQIVND (reference sequence). CDR3: CASSNWAGEGLGTDTQYF. Here the CDR3 DNA reads TGTGCCAGTAGTAACTGGGCAGGGGAGGGATTGGGCACAGATACGCAGTATTTT.

V gene TRBV30 combines with J gene TRBJ2-4; 8 positions match TRBD1. The V gene's germline CDR1 is GTSNPN and CDR2 SVGIG (reference sequence). Trimming at V came to 2 bases and at J to 4 bases, leaving 4 bases not matched to a gene. This CDR3 is 14 amino acids long. The CDR3 is CAWSPRQGKNIQYF. Here the CDR3 DNA reads TGTGCCTGGAGTCCCCGACAGGGGAAAAACATTCAGTACTTC.

The rearrangement uses TRBV5-1 and TRBJ2-4, with D tentatively TRBD1 (6 bases). The germline V and J ends were trimmed by 2 bases and 0 bases, with 9 bases remaining between them. The CDR3 is 15 residues long. CDR1 is SGHRS, CDR2 YFSETQ, per germline. Written as DNA, the CDR3 is TGCGCCAGCAGCTTACAGGGAGAAGCCAAAAACATTCAGTACTTC. Translation: CASSLQGEAKNIQYF.

The chain combines TRBV6-5 with TRBJ1-5, with 9 bases lining up with TRBD1. Germline V gene data show CDR1 as MNHEY and CDR2 as SVGAGI. Trimming at V came to 4 bases and at J to 7 bases, leaving 8 bases not matched to a gene. This CDR3 contains 15 residues. The CDR3 spells CASSLTDRGVQPQHF. The CDR3 coding sequence is TGTGCCAGCAGTTTAACGGACAGGGGCGTGCAGCCCCAGCATTTT.

A single count supports this clone. V usage is TRBV11-2 and J usage is TRBJ2-1; possibly TRBD2 for D (6 bases). Trimming took 4 bases from V and 4 from J, leaving 17 bases between them. The CDR3 is 16 residues long. Looked up from germline, CDR1 is SGHAT and CDR2 is FQNNGV. CDR3 nucleotides: TGTGCCAGCAGCTACCGCAGACTAGTACAGTACAATGAGCAGTTCTTC. This translates into CASSYRRLVQYNEQFF. Based on the CDR3 plus reference TRBV11-2 and TRBJ2-1, the full variable domain is EAGVAQSPRYKIIEKRQSVAFWCNPISGHATLYWYQQILGQGPKLLIQFQNNGVVDDSQLPKDRFSAERLKGVDSTLKIQPAKLEDSAVYLCASSYRRLVQYNEQFFGPGTRLTVL.

This clone was picked up a small number of times. The chain uses TRBV3-1 (or the pseudogene TRBV3-2) and TRBJ1-3; TRBD1 matches 7 bases. Germline V gives CDR1 LGHDT, CDR2 YNNKEL (reference sequence). The CDR3 runs to 18 residues. Losses at the gene ends were 4 bases for V and 4 bases for J; bases not matched to a gene: 16. This CDR3 reads CASSREPRDSRGGNTIYF. In DNA form, the CDR3 reads TGTGCCAGCAGCCGCGAGCCCAGGGACAGCCGGGGGGGAAACACCATATATTTT.

This chain connects TRBV5-6 to TRBJ1-2, with TRBD1 matching 7 bases. From germline, CDR1 is SGHDT and CDR2 YYEEEE. V trimming: 4 bases; J trimming: 3 bases; junction bases outside the gene matches: 12. The CDR3 has 16 residues. The CDR3 reads CASSVGGGTPYYGYTF. The CDR3 DNA reads TGTGCCAGCAGCGTAGGGGGCGGGACACCTTACTATGGCTACACCTTC. The full variable domain, rest sourced from reference TRBV5-6 and TRBJ1-2, is DAGVTQSPTHLIKTRGQQVTLRCSPKSGHDTVSWYQQALGQGPQFIFQYYEEEERQRGNFPDRFSGHQFPNYSSELNVNALLLGDSALYLCASSVGGGTPYYGYTFGSGTRLTVV.

This clone has just a few counts. The chain links TRBV29-1 to TRBJ2-5; 10 nucleotides align to TRBD2. After removal of 3 bases from V and 5 bases from J, the junction contained 15 bases not matched to a gene. CDR1 and CDR2 from the germline V gene are SQVTM and ANQGSEA. There are 17 residues in the CDR3. The CDR3 region has the DNA TGCAGCGTTGAGGGACTAGCGCGCCAACCTAATGGGGAGACCCAGTACTTC. It translates to CSVEGLARQPNGETQYF.

This chain uses TRBV7-2 with TRBJ2-3, with 7 bases lining up with TRBD1. V was pared by 2 bases and J by 3 bases, with 14 bases of the junction left unmatched. The germline V gene has CDR1 SGHTA and CDR2 FQGNSA. The CDR3 is made up of 18 amino acids. CDR3 in amino acids: CASSLRYGAGGETDTQYF. CDR3 nucleotide sequence: TGTGCCAGCAGCTTACGATACGGGGCAGGGGGAGAGACAGATACGCAGTATTTT.

The V gene is TRBV19, the J gene TRBJ2-4; 7 nucleotides match TRBD1. Germline trimming cut 5 bases from V and 1 base from J; bases unmatched to any gene: 8. The CDR3 spans 16 residues. In germline, CDR1 is LNHDA, CDR2 SQIVND (reference sequence). Here the CDR3 reads CASSSQQGIAKNIQYF. The DNA for the CDR3 is TGTGCCAGTAGTTCTCAACAGGGGATTGCCAAAAACATTCAGTACTTC.

The rearrangement joins TRBV25-1 to TRBJ2-7; no clear D. Per the germline V gene, CDR1 is MGHDK and CDR2 is SYGVNS. V was shortened by 5 bases and J by 4 bases, with 9 bases between the two germline ends. This CDR3 has 12 residues. The CDR3 spells CASSYSAYEQYF. For the CDR3, the DNA is TGTGCCAGCAGTTACTCTGCGTACGAGCAGTACTTC.

V is TRBV4-1 and J is TRBJ2-1; the D is unclear. In germline, CDR1 is MGHRA, CDR2 YSYEKL. The CDR3 loop spans 16 amino acids. V was shortened by 1 base and J by 0 bases, with 10 bases between the two germline ends. CDR3: CASSQVAARSYNEQFF. The CDR3 DNA sequence: TGCGCCAGCAGCCAAGTGGCGGCCCGCTCCTACAATGAGCAGTTCTTC.

This rearrangement joins TRBV5-5 to TRBJ2-7; 9 positions agree with TRBD1. Germline trimming cut 5 bases from V and 2 bases from J; bases unmatched to any gene: 5. CDR1 and CDR2 from the germline V gene are SGHKS and YYEKEE (reference sequence). The CDR3 has 14 residues. CDR3 sequence reads: CASSGTGSTYEQYF. In DNA, the CDR3 is TGTGCCAGCAGTGGGACAGGGTCTACCTACGAGCAGTACTTC.

The V and J genes are TRBV11-2 and TRBJ2-2, with 14 bases lining up with TRBD2. The CDR3 covers 16 residues. Germline loops: CDR1 SGHAT, CDR2 FQNNGV. V trimming: 5 bases; J trimming: 5 bases; junction bases outside the gene matches: 4. The CDR3 loop reads CASSVGLAGATGELFF. In nucleotides, the CDR3 is TGTGCCAGCAGCGTGGGACTAGCGGGGGCAACCGGGGAGCTGTTTTTT.

The rearrangement joins TRBV13 to TRBJ2-7; the D is unclear. The CDR3 runs 14 residues. CDR1 and CDR2 from the germline V gene are PRHDT and FYEKMQ (reference sequence). Trimming removed 6 bases from V and 2 bases from J, with 14 bases in between. CDR3 protein: CASRWRKQTYEQYF. For the CDR3, the DNA is TGTGCCAGCAGGTGGCGGAAGCAAACCTACGAGCAGTACTTC. The full variable domain, in which reference TRBV13 and TRBJ2-7 provide the parts outside the CDR3, is AAGVIQSPRHLIKEKRETATLKCYPIPRHDTVYWYQQGPGQDPQFLISFYEKMQSDKGSIPDRFSAQQFSDYHSELNMSSLELGDSALYFCASRWRKQTYEQYFGPGTRLTVT.

The gene calls are TRBV5-5 and TRBJ2-3; D may be TRBD1 (7 bases). With 0 bases removed from V and 5 bases from J, the gap between germline ends came to 16 bases. This CDR3 spans 16 amino acids. Looked up from germline, CDR1 is SGHKS and CDR2 is YYEKEE (reference sequence). This chain's CDR3 is CASSLAGSGGRDTQYF. CDR3 nucleotides: TGTGCCAGCAGCTTGGCCGGATCAGGGGGGAGAGATACGCAGTATTTT.